The 24 T cell receptor beta chains given below trace back to one sample, sequenced in a study of T-cell reconstitution after alpha-beta-depleted transplantation in children. A TCRbeta library incorporating unique molecular identifiers was prepared. One entry per CDR3 protein, called by TCRdb with MiXCR from the PCR reads. The sample consists of about 980,000 distinct CDR3 sequences, 25% to 30% of them appearing once. The input for sequencing was PBMCs, mostly from graft donor cells, taken 360 days after TCRalphabeta/CD19-depleted stem cell transplant. Receptor source: a boy younger than two who had a stem cell transplant for SCID, so the T cells may come from the graft donor.

The table lists this clonotype with many counts. The rearrangement links TRBV7-9 to TRBJ2-3; D is perhaps TRBD1 (8 bases). With 5 bases removed from V and 9 bases from J, the gap between germline ends came to 12 bases. The CDR3 sequence is 12 residues long. Germline V gives CDR1 SEHNR, CDR2 FQNEAQ (reference sequence). The DNA of the CDR3 is TGTGCCAGCAGCCCACAGGGGGGGACGCAGTATTTT. Amino acids: CASSPQGGTQYF.

This chain connects TRBV20-1 to TRBJ2-2; D call uncertain. The CDR3 has 13 residues. The V and J ends lost 0 bases and 7 bases respectively, with 9 bases between them. Germline CDR1 DFQATT, CDR2 SNEGSKA (reference sequence). The DNA of the CDR3 is TGCAGTGCTAGAGACCTAAGGGACGGGGAGCTGTTTTTT. Its protein product is CSARDLRDGELFF.

This clonotype was seen a handful of times. The V call is TRBV12-3 or TRBV12-4, the J call TRBJ2-7, with a weak D call TRBD1 (5 bases). Trimming took 3 bases from V and 1 from J, leaving 13 bases between them. CDR3 length: 15 amino acids. The CDR3 DNA reads as TGTGCCAGCAGTTTTTTAGGCCAGGGATCCTACGAGCAGTACTTC. It yields the protein CASSFLGQGSYEQYF.

J is TRBJ2-3 and V is TRBV5-1; 7 bases match TRBD2. There are 16 residues in the CDR3. The V gene end was trimmed by 0 bases and the J gene end by 2 bases; junction bases not matched to a gene: 6. The germline V gene has CDR1 SGHRS and CDR2 YFSETQ. CDR3 DNA sequence: TGCGCCAGCAGCTTGGTGGGAGGGAGCACCACAGATACGCAGTATTTT. This codes for CASSLVGGSTTDTQYF. The variable domain in full, completed from reference TRBV5-1 and TRBJ2-3, reads KAGVTQTPRYLIKTRGQQVTLSCSPISGHRSVSWYQQTPGQGLQFLFEYFSETQRNKGNFPGRFSGRQFSNSRSEMNVSTLELGDSALYLCASSLVGGSTTDTQYFGPGTRLTVL.

V and J are TRBV5-1 and TRBJ2-5, with D possibly being TRBD2 (5 bases). The CDR3 sequence is 15 residues long. Per germline, CDR1 SGHRS and CDR2 YFSETQ. Trimming removed 5 bases from V and 1 base from J, with 15 bases in between. As DNA, the CDR3 is TGCGCCAGCAGGTGGGGTAGGGAGTCCCAAGAGACCCAGTACTTC. This codes for CASRWGRESQETQYF.

The chain is built from TRBV10-3 and TRBJ2-2, with D possibly matching TRBD1 (6 bases). This CDR3 has 15 amino acids. Looked up from germline, CDR1 is ENHRY and CDR2 is SYGVKD. Between the trimmed V and J ends, which lost 6 bases and 4 bases, there was a span of 15 bases. DNA of the CDR3: TGTGCCATCAGAGATGAGGGACACCTCACCGGGGAGCTGTTTTTT. Its protein product is CAIRDEGHLTGELFF.

The CDR3 nucleotides are TGCAGCGTCGCTGACAGTCCATCCTACAATGAGCAGTTCTTC. Its protein is CSVADSPSYNEQFF. The gene calls are TRBV29-1 and TRBJ2-1; D is possibly TRBD1 (5 bases). The germline CDR1 and CDR2 sequences are SQVTM and ANQGSEA. The CDR3 runs to 14 residues. The V gene lost 6 bases and the J gene lost 1 base, with 13 bases spanning the gap.

The table lists this clonotype with many counts. This chain joins TRBV10-1 and TRBJ2-3; D remains ambiguous. In germline, CDR1 is WNHNN, CDR2 SYGVQD (reference sequence). CDR3 length: 12 residues. Trimming shortened V by 0 bases and J by 6 bases, and 4 bases separated the two germline ends. CDR3 region: CASSESGDTQYF. CDR3 coding DNA: TGCGCCAGCAGTGAGTCGGGGGATACGCAGTATTTT.

This clonotype was counted a few times. The chain is built from TRBV12-3 or TRBV12-4 and TRBJ2-1; 13 nucleotides match TRBD2. J gave up 0 bases and V 6 bases, and 14 bases lay outside the gene matches. This CDR3 has 20 amino acids. CDR3 protein: CASRKTPGTSGVSSYNEQFF. Written as DNA, the CDR3 is TGTGCCAGCAGAAAGACCCCTGGGACTAGCGGGGTAAGCTCCTACAATGAGCAGTTCTTC.

In this sample, this clonotype turned up many times. The rearrangement joins TRBV7-9 to TRBJ1-1, with a possible D match to TRBD1 (5 bases). The CDR3 spans 13 residues. Per germline, CDR1 SEHNR and CDR2 FQNEAQ (reference sequence). Trimming removed 6 bases from V and 0 bases from J, with 8 bases in between. CDR3 protein: CASRGTVNTEAFF. CDR3 bases: TGTGCCAGCAGAGGGACCGTGAACACTGAAGCTTTCTTT.

This chain joins TRBV10-2 and TRBJ2-7; D is perhaps TRBD1 or TRBD2 (5 bases each). Trimming left V 6 bases short and J 11 bases short, with 17 bases between. Per germline, CDR1 WSHSY and CDR2 SAAADI. The CDR3 runs 12 residues. CDR3 coding DNA: TGCGCCAGCAGGGCCCTCGGGACGGCGGAGTACTTC. Protein sequence: CASRALGTAEYF.

There are a few counts of this clonotype. This sequence joins TRBV20-1 and TRBJ1-4; 10 bases are shared with TRBD1. The ends lost 7 bases at V and 8 bases at J; junction bases unmatched: 4. The CDR3 contains 12 residues. Per the germline V gene, CDR1 is DFQATT and CDR2 is SNEGSKA (reference sequence). Here the CDR3 DNA reads TGCAGTGTTGAGGACAGGGGGGAAAAACTGTTTTTT. Encoded protein: CSVEDRGEKLFF.

This clonotype has just a few counts. The V call is TRBV5-1, the J call TRBJ2-1, with D perhaps TRBD2 (6 bases). Germline assignment: CDR1 SGHRS and CDR2 YFSETQ. V was cut by 3 bases and J by 3 bases, with 16 bases left in between. The length of the CDR3 is 16 residues. CDR3 sequence: CASSWRATSIYNEQFF. As DNA, the CDR3 is TGCGCCAGCAGCTGGAGGGCCACTTCCATCTACAATGAGCAGTTCTTC.

This chain connects TRBV3-1 to TRBJ2-3; 16 bases are shared with TRBD2. Germline lookup yields CDR1 LGHDT and CDR2 YNNKEL (reference sequence). The V and J ends lost 2 bases and 6 bases, in that order; junction bases with no gene match: 17. This CDR3 region has 21 residues. Here the CDR3 DNA reads TGTGCCAGCAGCCAAAGCGGGTCGGGACTAGCGGGGGGGCCGACGGCGGATACGCAGTATTTT. It is translated as CASSQSGSGLAGGPTADTQYF.

There are a few counts of this clonotype. V and J are TRBV20-1 and TRBJ2-1, with 7 bases matching TRBD2. CDR1 and CDR2 from the germline V gene are DFQATT and SNEGSKA (reference sequence). Trimming cost V 1 base and J 3 bases; bases outside gene matches: 3. The CDR3 has 14 residues. CDR3 amino acids: CSARGDYNYNEQFF. In DNA form, the CDR3 reads TGCAGTGCTAGAGGGGACTACAACTACAATGAGCAGTTCTTC.

This clonotype was seen a few times. The chain combines TRBV28 with TRBJ2-5; 7 bases agree with TRBD1. The junction had 13 bases not matched to a gene; V was cut back by 4 bases and J by 5 bases. There are 16 residues in the CDR3. The V gene's germline CDR1 is MDHEN and CDR2 SYDVKM. The CDR3 nucleotides are TGTGCCAGCAGTTCAGTTACAGGGGAAAGTTGGGAGACCCAGTACTTC. It encodes CASSSVTGESWETQYF.

This rearrangement joins TRBV28 to TRBJ1-2; D is unresolved. Trimming shortened V by 4 bases and J by 6 bases, and 6 bases separated the two germline ends. Germline V gives CDR1 MDHEN, CDR2 SYDVKM. This CDR3 is built from 11 residues. The DNA of the CDR3 is TGTGCCAGCAGTTCGTTAGATGGCTACACCTTC. Protein sequence: CASSSLDGYTF.

V usage is TRBV5-1 and J usage is TRBJ2-2; D gene unclear. Germline V gives CDR1 SGHRS, CDR2 YFSETQ. The CDR3 runs to 16 residues. V lost 3 bases and J 6 bases, leaving 18 bases between the germline ends. CDR3 region: CASSYWSTVSSGELFF. The CDR3 DNA reads as TGCGCCAGCAGCTACTGGTCCACAGTGTCTTCCGGGGAGCTGTTTTTT.

This chain connects TRBV10-3 to TRBJ2-7; the match to TRBD1 covers 7 bases. With 5 bases clipped from V and 7 bases from J, the junction kept 14 bases outside the gene matches. The CDR3 loop spans 15 amino acids. CDR1 is ENHRY, CDR2 SYGVKD, per germline. The CDR3 reads CAISRDSERVWEQYF. The CDR3 bases are TGTGCCATCAGTAGGGACAGCGAGAGAGTTTGGGAGCAGTACTTC.

The chain employs TRBV5-1 and TRBJ2-5, with D possibly matching TRBD1 (5 bases). Deletions cut 0 bases from V and 2 bases from J, with 14 bases between. The CDR3 has 16 amino acids. The germline CDR1 and CDR2 sequences are SGHRS and YFSETQ. CDR3 bases: TGCGCCAGCAGCTTGGCGATGGACATCGTTCAAGAGACCCAGTACTTC. As protein: CASSLAMDIVQETQYF.

This clonotype was observed many times. V is TRBV6-2 or TRBV6-3 and J is TRBJ2-2; tentative D call: TRBD1 (5 bases). V lost 7 bases and J lost 6, with 9 bases in between. The germline CDR1 and CDR2 sequences are MNHEY and SVGEGT. The CDR3 is 12 amino acids. For the CDR3, the DNA is TGTGCCAGCAAGCAGGGTTCCGGGGAGCTGTTTTTT. Amino acid sequence: CASKQGSGELFF.

The rearrangement joins TRBV6-1 to TRBJ2-7; maybe TRBD1 (5 bases). The germline CDR1 and CDR2 sequences are MNHNS and SASEGT. Between the trimmed V and J ends, which lost 6 bases and 3 bases, there was a span of 21 bases. This CDR3 is 16 amino acids long. The CDR3 nucleotides read TGTGCCAGCAGGGAATCAGGACACGGTGAATTCTACGAGCAGTACTTC. It is translated as CASRESGHGEFYEQYF.

The genes are TRBV6-5 and TRBJ1-2; a weak D match, TRBD1 (6 bases). Germline-derived CDR1 and CDR2 are MNHEY and SVGAGI. The CDR3 totals 15 residues. V was trimmed by 0 bases and J by 4 bases, leaving 12 bases between them. Here the CDR3 DNA reads TGTGCCAGCAGTTACTCGGGTCGGGGGCCCTATGGCTACACCTTC. This sequence encodes CASSYSGRGPYGYTF.

The V gene is TRBV12-3 or TRBV12-4, the J gene TRBJ2-7; no clear D. V was clipped by 6 bases and J by 3 bases, with 18 bases between them. The CDR3 extends over 15 amino acids. DNA for the CDR3: TGTGCCAGCAGACCCCCCGGGTCCCCAATCTACGAGCAGTACTTC. Translating gives CASRPPGSPIYEQYF.